This TCR beta chain was sequenced during a study of response to subunit inactivated influenza vaccine. The study's findings and limits: Each seasonal flu vaccination may recruit only limited new T cells, authors suggested.

Comments on this clonotype: Its specificity is not known.

TCRdb reprocessed the RT-PCR reads with MiXCR, giving one entry per CDR3 protein. The repertoire consists of under 850,000 distinct CDR3 sequences, with around 20% occurring once and the leading ten covering 11%. V shed 0 bases and J 9 bases; nucleotides not matched to a gene: 12. CDR1 and CDR2 (germline): SGDLS, YYNGEE. The CDR3 covers 16 residues. The sample was PBMCs from blood, taken 5 days after vaccination. V and J are TRBV9 and TRBJ2-1; the match to TRBD2 covers 7 bases. This TCR was recovered from a man over 45 who received an inactivated influenza vaccine. CDR3: CASSVGGSGPWGEQFF. CDR3 sequence (DNA): TGTGCCAGCAGCGTAGGGGGTAGCGGGCCATGGGGTGAGCAGTTCTTC. The full variable domain, completed using reference TRBV9 and TRBJ2-1, is DSGVTQTPKHLITATGQRVTLRCSPRSGDLSVYWYQQSLDQGLQFLIQYYNGEERAKGNILERFSAQQFPDLHSELNLSSLELGDSALYFCASSVGGSGPWGEQFFGPGTRLTVL.